The following is a T cell receptor beta chain sequence with its context. Its specificity is unknown. Sequence at one end of the junction differs from germline and may be a read error. The sample originates from a study of identical twins. Unique molecular identifiers were present on cDNA, and template switching added a universal primer site. TCRdb itself ran the 5' RACE reads through MiXCR, one entry per CDR3 protein. The sample has about 470,000 distinct CDR3 sequences, roughly 24% seen once. Study-wide findings and caveats: Those out-of-frame alpha sequences shared by twins showed an excess of low generation probability. Clonotypes of the beta chain that were abundant in cord blood carried fewer insertions (memory repertoires showed none).

The CDR3 totals 12 residues. CDR1 SGDLS and CDR2 YYNGEE come from the germline V gene. The data also belong to a second study, concerning T cells expressing NK-cell markers.

The receptor was isolated from a woman aged 18-30 years in good health. Sequenced: CD4+ T cells sorted from blood. The rearrangement uses TRBV9 and TRBJ2-3; D not certain. Here the CDR3 DNA reads TGTGCCAGCAGCGTTGAGCGAGATACGCACTATTTT. Its protein product is CASSVERDTHYF.